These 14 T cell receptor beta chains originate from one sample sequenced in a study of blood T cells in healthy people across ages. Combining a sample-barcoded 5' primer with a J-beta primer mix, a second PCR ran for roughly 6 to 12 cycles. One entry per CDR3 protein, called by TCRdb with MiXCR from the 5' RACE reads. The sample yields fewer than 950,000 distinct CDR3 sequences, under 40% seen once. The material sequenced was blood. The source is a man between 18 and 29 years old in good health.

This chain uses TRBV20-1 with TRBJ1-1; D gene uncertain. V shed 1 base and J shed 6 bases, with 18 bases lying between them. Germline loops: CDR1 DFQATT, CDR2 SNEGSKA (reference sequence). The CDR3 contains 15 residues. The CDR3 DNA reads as TGCAGTGCTAGAGTCTTTGAATCAGGCACTCCTGAAGCTTTCTTT. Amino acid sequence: CSARVFESGTPEAFF.

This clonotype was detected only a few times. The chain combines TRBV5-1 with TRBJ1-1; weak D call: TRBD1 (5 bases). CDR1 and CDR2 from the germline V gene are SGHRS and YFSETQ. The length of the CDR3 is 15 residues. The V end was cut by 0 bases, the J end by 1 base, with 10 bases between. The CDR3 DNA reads TGCGCCAGCAGCTTGGCGAGGGGCGGGAACACTGAAGCTTTCTTT. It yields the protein CASSLARGGNTEAFF.

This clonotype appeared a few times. CDR3 sequence (DNA): TGTGCCATCAGTGAGTCGTGGGGGACCGTTGATAGCAATCAGCCCCAGCATTTT. Translating it yields CAISESWGTVDSNQPQHF. The chain carries TRBV10-3 and TRBJ1-5; D possibly corresponds to TRBD1 (5 bases). Germline V gene data show CDR1 as ENHRY and CDR2 as SYGVKD. This CDR3 comprises 18 residues. V lost 0 bases, J lost 0 bases, and 15 bases lay in between.

The CDR3 DNA follows: TGTGCCAGCAGTTACTCAAGGGGTAGGAACACTGAAGCTTTCTTT. As protein: CASSYSRGRNTEAFF. The V gene is TRBV6-5, the J gene TRBJ1-1, with TRBD1 as a possible D gene (5 bases). With 0 bases removed from V and 1 base from J, the gap between germline ends came to 9 bases. Per germline, CDR1 MNHEY and CDR2 SVGAGI. The CDR3 sequence is 15 residues long.

CDR3 DNA sequence: TGTGCCAGCCGCCGGAATGGGGGCACCGGGGAGCTGTTTTTT. This gives the protein CASRRNGGTGELFF. V gene TRBV6-2 or TRBV6-3 combines with J gene TRBJ2-2; D may correspond to TRBD1 or TRBD2 (5 bases each). Germline CDR1 MNHEY, CDR2 SVGEGT. The CDR3 runs 14 residues. Trimming pared 8 bases from V and 4 bases from J, leaving 14 bases between.

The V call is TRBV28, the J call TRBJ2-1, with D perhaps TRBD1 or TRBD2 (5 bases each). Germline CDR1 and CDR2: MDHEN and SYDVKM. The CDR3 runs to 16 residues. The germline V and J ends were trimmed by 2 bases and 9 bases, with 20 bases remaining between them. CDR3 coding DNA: TGTGCCAGCAGTTTACCGGCCAAAATCGGGGCGGGTGAGCAGTTCTTC. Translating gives CASSLPAKIGAGEQFF.

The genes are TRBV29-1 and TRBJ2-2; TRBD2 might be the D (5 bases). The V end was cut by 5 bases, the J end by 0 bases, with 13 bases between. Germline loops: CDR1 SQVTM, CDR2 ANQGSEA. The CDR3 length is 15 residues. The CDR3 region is CSVWTRAANTGELFF. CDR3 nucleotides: TGCAGCGTTTGGACCCGAGCGGCGAACACCGGGGAGCTGTTTTTT.

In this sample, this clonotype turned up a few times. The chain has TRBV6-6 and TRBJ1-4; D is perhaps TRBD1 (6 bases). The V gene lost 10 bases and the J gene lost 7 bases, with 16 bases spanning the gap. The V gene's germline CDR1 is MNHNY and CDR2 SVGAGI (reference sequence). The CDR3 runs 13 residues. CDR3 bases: TGTGCCATCGCCTCAGGGGTGGGTGAAAAACTGTTTTTT. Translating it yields CAIASGVGEKLFF.

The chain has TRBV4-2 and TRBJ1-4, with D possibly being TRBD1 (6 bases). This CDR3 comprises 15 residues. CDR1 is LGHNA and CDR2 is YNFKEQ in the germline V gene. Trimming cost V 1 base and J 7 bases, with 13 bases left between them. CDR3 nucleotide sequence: TGTGCCAGCAGCCAAGCAGGCCAGGGGATTGAAAAACTGTTTTTT. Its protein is CASSQAGQGIEKLFF.

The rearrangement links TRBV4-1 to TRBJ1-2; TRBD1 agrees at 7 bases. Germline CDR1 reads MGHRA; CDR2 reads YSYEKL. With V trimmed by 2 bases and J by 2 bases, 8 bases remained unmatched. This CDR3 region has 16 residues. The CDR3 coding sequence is TGCGCCAGCAGCCAACCCAACAGGGGAGTGAACTATGGCTACACCTTC. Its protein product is CASSQPNRGVNYGYTF.

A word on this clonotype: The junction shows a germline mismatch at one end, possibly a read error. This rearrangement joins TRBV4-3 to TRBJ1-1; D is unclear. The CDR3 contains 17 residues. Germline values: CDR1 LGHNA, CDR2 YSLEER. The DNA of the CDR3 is TGCGCTAGCAGCCAAGATCTCCTAAAACAGATGAACCCTGAAGCTTTCTTT. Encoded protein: CASSQDLLKQMNPEAFF.

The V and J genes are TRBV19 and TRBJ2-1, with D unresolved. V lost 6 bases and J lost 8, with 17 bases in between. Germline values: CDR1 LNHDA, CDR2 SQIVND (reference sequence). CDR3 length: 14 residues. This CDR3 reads CASRPSRRTDEQFF. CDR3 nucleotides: TGTGCCAGTAGGCCAAGCAGACGGACGGATGAGCAGTTCTTC.

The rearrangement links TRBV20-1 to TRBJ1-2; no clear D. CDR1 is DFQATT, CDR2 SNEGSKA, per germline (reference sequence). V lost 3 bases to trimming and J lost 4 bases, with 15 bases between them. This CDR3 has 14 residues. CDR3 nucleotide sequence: TGCAGTGCTAGGCCCAATTCCGGGAGCTATGGCTACACCTTC. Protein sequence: CSARPNSGSYGYTF.

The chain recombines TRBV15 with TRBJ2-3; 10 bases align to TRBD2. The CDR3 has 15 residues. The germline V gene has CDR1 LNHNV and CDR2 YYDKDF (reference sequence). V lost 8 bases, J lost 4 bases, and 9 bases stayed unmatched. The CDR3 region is CATRQVAGGPDTQYF. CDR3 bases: TGTGCCACCCGCCAGGTAGCGGGGGGCCCAGATACGCAGTATTTT.